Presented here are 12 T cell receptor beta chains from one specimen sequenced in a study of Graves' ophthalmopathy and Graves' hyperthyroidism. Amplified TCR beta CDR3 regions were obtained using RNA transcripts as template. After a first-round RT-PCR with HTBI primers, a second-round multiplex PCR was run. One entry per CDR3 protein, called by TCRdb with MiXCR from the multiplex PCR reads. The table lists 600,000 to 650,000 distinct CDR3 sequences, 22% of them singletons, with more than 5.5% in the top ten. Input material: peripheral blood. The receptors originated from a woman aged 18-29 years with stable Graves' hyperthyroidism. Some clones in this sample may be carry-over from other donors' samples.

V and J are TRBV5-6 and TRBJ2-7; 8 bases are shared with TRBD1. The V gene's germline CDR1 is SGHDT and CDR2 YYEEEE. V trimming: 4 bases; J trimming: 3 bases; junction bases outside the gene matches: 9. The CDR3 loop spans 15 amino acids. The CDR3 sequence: CASSHAPGQVYEQYF. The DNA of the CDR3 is TGTGCCAGCAGCCACGCTCCGGGACAGGTCTACGAGCAGTACTTC.

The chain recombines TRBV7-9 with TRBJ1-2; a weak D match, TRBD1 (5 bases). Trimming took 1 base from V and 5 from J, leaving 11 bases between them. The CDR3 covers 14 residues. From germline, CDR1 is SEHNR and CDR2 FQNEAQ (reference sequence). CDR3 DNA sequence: TGTGCCAGCAGCTTAGTCGGGGCAGCTTATGGCTACACCTTC. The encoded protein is CASSLVGAAYGYTF.

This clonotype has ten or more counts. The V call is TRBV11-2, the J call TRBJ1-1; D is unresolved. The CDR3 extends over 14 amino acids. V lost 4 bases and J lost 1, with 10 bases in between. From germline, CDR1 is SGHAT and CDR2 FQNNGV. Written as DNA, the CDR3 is TGTGCCAGCAGCTCCTCAGGTTCGAACACTGAAGCTTTCTTT. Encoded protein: CASSSSGSNTEAFF.

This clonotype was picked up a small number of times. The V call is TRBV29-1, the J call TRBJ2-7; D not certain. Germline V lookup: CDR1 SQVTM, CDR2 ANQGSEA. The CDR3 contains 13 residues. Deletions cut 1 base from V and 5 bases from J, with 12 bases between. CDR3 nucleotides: TGCAGCGTTGAAGGTAGGCAGCTTAACGAGCAGTACTTC. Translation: CSVEGRQLNEQYF.

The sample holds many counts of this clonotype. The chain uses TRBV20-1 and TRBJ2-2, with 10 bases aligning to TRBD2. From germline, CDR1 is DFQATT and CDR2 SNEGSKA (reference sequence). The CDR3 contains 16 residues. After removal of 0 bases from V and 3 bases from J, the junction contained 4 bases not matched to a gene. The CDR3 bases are TGCAGTGCTAGAGATTCACTAGCGGGGTACACCGGGGAGCTGTTTTTT. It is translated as CSARDSLAGYTGELFF.

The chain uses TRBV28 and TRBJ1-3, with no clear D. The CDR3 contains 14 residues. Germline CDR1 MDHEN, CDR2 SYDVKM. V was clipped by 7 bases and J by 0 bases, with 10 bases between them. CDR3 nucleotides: TGTGCCAGCATGGGCAGACGCTCTGGAAACACCATATATTTT. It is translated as CASMGRRSGNTIYF.

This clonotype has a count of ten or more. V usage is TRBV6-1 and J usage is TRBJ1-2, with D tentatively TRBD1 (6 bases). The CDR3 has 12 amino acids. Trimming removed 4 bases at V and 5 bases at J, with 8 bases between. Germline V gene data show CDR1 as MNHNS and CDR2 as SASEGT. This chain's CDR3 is CASSGQEYGYTF. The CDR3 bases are TGTGCCAGCAGTGGACAGGAATATGGCTACACCTTC.

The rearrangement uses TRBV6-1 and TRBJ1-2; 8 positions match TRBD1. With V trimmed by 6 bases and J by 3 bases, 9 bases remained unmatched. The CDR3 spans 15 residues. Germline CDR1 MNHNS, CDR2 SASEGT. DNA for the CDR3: TGTGCCAGCAGCCCCCTCAGGGGGCAGGACTATGGCTACACCTTC. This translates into CASSPLRGQDYGYTF.

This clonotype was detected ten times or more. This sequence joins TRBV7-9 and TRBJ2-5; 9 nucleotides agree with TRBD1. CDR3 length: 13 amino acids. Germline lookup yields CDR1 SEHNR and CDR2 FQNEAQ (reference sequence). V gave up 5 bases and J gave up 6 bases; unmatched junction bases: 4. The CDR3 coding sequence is TGTGCCAGCAGCAGAGGACAGGGGCAGACCCAGTACTTC. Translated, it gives CASSRGQGQTQYF. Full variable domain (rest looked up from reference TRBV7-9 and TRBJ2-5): DTGVSQNPRHKITKRGQNVTFRCDPISEHNRLYWYRQTLGQGPEFLTYFQNEAQLEKSRLLSDRFSAERPKGSFSTLEIQRTEQGDSAMYLCASSRGQGQTQYFGPGTRLLVL.

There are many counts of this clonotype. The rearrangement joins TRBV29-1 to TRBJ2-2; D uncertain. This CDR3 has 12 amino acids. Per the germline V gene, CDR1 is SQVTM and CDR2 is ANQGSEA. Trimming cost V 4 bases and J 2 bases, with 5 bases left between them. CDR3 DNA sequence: TGCAGCGTTGTACGCAACACCGGGGAGCTGTTTTTT. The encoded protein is CSVVRNTGELFF.

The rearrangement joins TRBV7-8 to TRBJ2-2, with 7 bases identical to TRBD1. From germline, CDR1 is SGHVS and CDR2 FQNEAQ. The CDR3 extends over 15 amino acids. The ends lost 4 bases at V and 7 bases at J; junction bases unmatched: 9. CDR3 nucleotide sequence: TGTGCCAGCAGCTATCTAAGGGGGCGCGTCGGGGAGCTGTTTTTT. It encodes CASSYLRGRVGELFF.

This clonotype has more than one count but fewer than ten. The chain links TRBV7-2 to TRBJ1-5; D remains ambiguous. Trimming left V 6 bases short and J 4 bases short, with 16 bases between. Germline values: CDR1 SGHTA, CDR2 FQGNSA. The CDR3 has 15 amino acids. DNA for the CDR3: TGTGCCAGCAGTCGGACCCGGGCGGAGAATCAGCCCCAGCATTTT. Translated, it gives CASSRTRAENQPQHF.